The T cell receptor (beta chain) under discussion was sequenced for a study of control samples from healthy donors and cancer patients. Repertoires were generated with immunoSEQ multiplex PCR, while TCRdb's copy carries only in-frame clones and drops some. The repertoire includes approximately 190,000 clones, over 80% of them detected once, and 1.5% to 2% sits in the top ten. The CDR3 runs 13 residues. Germline CDR1 and CDR2: LNHDA and SQIVND (reference sequence). The V end was cut by 5 bases, the J end by 9 bases, with 16 bases between. The chain links TRBV19 to TRBJ1-1; D perhaps matches TRBD1 (6 bases). Sequenced sample: blood. The TCR was taken from a man aged 25 to 40 in good health. The CDR3 loop reads CASSAPDSLKAFF. The CDR3 nucleotides are TGTGCCAGTAGTGCCCCGGACAGTTTAAAAGCTTTCTTT.